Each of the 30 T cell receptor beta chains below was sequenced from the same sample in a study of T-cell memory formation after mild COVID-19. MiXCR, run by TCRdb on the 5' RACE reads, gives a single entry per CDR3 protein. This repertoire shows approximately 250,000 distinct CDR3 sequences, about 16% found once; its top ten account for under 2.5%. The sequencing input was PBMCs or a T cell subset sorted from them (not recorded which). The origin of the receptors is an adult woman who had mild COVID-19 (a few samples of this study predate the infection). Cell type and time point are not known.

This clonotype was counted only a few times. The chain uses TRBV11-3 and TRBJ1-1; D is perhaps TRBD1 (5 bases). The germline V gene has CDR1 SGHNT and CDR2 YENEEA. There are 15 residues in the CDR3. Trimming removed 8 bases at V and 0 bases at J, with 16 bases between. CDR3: CASGGEGIMNTEAFF. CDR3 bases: TGTGCCAGCGGGGGGGAGGGCATCATGAACACTGAAGCTTTCTTT.

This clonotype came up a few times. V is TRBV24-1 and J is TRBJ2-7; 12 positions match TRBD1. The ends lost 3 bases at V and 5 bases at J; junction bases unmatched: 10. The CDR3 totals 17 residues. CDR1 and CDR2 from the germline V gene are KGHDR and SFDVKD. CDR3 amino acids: CATSDTFGTGGIHEQYF. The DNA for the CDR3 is TGTGCCACCAGTGATACCTTTGGGACAGGGGGCATCCACGAGCAGTACTTC.

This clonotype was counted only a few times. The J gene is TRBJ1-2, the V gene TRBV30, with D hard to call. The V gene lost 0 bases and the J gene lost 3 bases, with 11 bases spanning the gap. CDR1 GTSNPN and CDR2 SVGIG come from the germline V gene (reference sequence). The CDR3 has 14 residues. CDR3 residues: CAWSVLGLYYGYTF. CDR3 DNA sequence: TGTGCCTGGAGTGTACTCGGCTTATACTATGGCTACACCTTC.

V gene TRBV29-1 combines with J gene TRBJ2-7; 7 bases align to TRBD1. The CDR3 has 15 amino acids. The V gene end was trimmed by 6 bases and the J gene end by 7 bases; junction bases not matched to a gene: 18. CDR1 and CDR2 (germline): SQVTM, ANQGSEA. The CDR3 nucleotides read TGCAGCGTAGCTTTACAGGGGTCGGGTTCGGGAGAGCAGTACTTC. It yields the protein CSVALQGSGSGEQYF.

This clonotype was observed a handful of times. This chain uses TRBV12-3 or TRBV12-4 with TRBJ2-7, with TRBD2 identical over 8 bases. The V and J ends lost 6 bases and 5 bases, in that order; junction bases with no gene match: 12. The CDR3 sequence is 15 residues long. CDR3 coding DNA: TGTGCCAGCAGAGCGAGCGGGGGTGACCCCCACGAGCAGTACTTC. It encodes CASRASGGDPHEQYF.

CDR3 residues: CASSLGTPGELFF. The CDR3 nucleotides read TGTGCCAGCAGCTTAGGGACTCCCGGGGAGCTGTTTTTT. The chain employs TRBV11-3 and TRBJ2-2; the D gene is possibly TRBD2 (5 bases). This CDR3 is built from 13 residues. Looked up from germline, CDR1 is SGHNT and CDR2 is YENEEA. V was cut by 1 base and J by 6 bases, with 6 bases left in between.

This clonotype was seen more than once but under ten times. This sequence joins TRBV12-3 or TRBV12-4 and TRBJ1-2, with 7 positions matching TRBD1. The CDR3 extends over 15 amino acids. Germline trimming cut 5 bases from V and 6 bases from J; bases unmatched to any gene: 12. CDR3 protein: CASSQQRQGMNGYTF. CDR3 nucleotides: TGTGCCAGCAGTCAACAACGACAGGGAATGAATGGCTACACCTTC.

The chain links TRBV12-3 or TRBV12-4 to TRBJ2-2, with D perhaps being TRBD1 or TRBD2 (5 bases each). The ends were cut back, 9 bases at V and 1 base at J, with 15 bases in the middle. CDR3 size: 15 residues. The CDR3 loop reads CASGPAGRNTGELFF. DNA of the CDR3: TGTGCCAGTGGACCAGCAGGGAGGAACACCGGGGAGCTGTTTTTT.

CDR3 DNA sequence: TGTGCCAGCAGCTTGAGCGGGGGGTGGACAGATACGCAGTATTTT. Translated, it gives CASSLSGGWTDTQYF. The rearrangement links TRBV5-4 to TRBJ2-3, with 9 bases aligning to TRBD2. V trimming: 1 base; J trimming: 3 bases; junction bases outside the gene matches: 3. Looked up from germline, CDR1 is SGHNT and CDR2 is YYREEE (reference sequence). The CDR3 has 15 amino acids.

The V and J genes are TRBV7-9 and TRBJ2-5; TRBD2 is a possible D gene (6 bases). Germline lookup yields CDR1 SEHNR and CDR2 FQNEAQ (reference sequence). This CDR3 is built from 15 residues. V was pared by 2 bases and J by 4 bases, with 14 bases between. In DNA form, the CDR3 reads TGTGCCAGCAGCTTAATACTAGCCGCGGGAGAGACCCAGTACTTC. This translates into CASSLILAAGETQYF.

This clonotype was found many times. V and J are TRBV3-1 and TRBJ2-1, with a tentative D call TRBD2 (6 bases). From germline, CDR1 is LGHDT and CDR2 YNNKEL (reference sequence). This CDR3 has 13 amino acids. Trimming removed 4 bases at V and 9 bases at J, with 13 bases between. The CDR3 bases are TGTGCCAGCAGCCCTCGACTAGAGAGTGAGCAGTTCTTC. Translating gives CASSPRLESEQFF.

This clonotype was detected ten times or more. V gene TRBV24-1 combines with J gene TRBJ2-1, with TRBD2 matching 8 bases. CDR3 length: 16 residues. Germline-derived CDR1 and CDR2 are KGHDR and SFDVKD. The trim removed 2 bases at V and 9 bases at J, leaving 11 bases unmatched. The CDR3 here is CATSDSSGFIVSEQFF. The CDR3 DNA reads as TGTGCCACCAGTGATTCTAGCGGGTTTATCGTATCTGAGCAGTTCTTC.

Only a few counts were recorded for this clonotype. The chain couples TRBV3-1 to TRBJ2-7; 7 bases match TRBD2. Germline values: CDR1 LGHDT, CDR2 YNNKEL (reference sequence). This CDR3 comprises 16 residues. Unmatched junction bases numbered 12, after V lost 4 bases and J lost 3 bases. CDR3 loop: CASSRGYTSGGYEQYF. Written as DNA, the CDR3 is TGTGCCAGCAGCCGGGGCTACACCTCGGGAGGCTACGAGCAGTACTTC.

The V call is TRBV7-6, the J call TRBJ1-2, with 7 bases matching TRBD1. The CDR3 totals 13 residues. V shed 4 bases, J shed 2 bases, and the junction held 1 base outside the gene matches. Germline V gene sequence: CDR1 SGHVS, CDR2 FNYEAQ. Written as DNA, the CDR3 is TGTGCCAGCAGCTCGGGACAGAACTATGGCTACACCTTC. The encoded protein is CASSSGQNYGYTF. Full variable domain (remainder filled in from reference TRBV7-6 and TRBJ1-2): GAGVSQSPRYKVTKRGQDVALRCDPISGHVSLYWYRQALGQGPEFLTYFNYEAQQDKSGLPNDRFSAERPEGSISTLTIQRTEQRDSAMYRCASSSGQNYGYTFGSGTRLTVV.

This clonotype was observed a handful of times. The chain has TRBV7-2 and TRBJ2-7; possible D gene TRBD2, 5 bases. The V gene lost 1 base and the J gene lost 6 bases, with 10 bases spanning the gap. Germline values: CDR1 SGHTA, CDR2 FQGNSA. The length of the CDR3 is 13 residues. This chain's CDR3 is CASSLGAAGEQYF. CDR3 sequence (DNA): TGTGCCAGCAGCTTAGGGGCGGCGGGCGAGCAGTACTTC.

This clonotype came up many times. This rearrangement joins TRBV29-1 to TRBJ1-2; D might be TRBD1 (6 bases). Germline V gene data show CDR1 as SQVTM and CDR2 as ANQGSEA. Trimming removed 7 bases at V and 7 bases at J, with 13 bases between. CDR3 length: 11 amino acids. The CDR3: CSAGTLPGYTF. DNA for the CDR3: TGCAGCGCTGGGACACTCCCTGGCTACACCTTC.

The CDR3 bases are TGTGCCAGCAGCCAGTCGCAGGCGCGGGTGGCCAAAAACATTCAGTACTTC. Residues: CASSQSQARVAKNIQYF. V usage is TRBV3-1 and J usage is TRBJ2-4; D perhaps matches TRBD2 (5 bases). The CDR3 has 17 residues. Trimming removed 3 bases at V and 1 base at J, with 16 bases between. Germline V CDR1 and CDR2: LGHDT, YNNKEL (reference sequence).

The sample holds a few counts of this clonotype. CDR3: CSARLQPDQPQHF. The CDR3 nucleotides are TGCAGTGCTAGATTACAGCCCGATCAGCCCCAGCATTTT. J is TRBJ1-5 and V is TRBV20-1, with no clear D. The length of the CDR3 is 13 residues. The germline gives CDR1 DFQATT, CDR2 SNEGSKA (reference sequence). The germline V and J ends were trimmed by 2 bases and 5 bases, with 10 bases remaining between them.

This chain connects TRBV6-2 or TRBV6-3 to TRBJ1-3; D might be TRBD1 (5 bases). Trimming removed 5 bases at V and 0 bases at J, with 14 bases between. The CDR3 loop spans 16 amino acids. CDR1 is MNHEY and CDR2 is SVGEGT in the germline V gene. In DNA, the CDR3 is TGTGCCAGCAGTCCGGGACGAAGACACTCTGGAAACACCATATATTTT. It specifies CASSPGRRHSGNTIYF.

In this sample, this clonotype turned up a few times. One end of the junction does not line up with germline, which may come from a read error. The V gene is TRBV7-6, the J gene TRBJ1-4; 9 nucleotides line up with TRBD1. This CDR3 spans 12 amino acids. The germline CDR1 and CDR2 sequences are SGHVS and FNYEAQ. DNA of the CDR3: TGTGCCAGCAGCAGATACGGACAGGGGTTGGAGTTC. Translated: CASSRYGQGLEF.

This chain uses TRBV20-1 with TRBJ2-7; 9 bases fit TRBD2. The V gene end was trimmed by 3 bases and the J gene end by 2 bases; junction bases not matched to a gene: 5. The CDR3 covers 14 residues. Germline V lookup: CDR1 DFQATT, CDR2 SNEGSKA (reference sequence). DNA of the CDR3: TGCAGTGCTAGGGGGCGGGAGGGCCCCTACGAGCAGTACTTC. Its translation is CSARGREGPYEQYF.

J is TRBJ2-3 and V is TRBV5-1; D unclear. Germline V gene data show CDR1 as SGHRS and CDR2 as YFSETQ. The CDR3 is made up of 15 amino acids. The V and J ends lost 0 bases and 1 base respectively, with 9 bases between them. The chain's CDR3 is CASSLDGLGTDTQYF. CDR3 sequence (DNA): TGCGCCAGCAGCTTGGACGGCCTTGGCACAGATACGCAGTATTTT.

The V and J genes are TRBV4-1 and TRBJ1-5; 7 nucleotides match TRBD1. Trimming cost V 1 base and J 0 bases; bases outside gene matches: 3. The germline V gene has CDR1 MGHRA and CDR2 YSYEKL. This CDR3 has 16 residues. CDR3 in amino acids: CASSQGRGLSNQPQHF. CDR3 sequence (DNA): TGCGCCAGCAGCCAAGGAAGGGGGCTTAGCAATCAGCCCCAGCATTTT.

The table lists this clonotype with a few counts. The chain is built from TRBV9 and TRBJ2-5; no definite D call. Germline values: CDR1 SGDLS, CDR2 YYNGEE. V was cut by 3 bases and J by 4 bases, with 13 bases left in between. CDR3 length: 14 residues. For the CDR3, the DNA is TGTGCCAGCAGCGCCGATTCTCATGGAGAGACCCAGTACTTC. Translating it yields CASSADSHGETQYF.

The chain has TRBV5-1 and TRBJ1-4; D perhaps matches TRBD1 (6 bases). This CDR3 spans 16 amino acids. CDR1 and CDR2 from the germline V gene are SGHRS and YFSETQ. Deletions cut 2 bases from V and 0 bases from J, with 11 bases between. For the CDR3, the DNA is TGCGCCAGCAGCTTCGGTTCAGGGGCAACTAATGAAAAACTGTTTTTT. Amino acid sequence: CASSFGSGATNEKLFF.

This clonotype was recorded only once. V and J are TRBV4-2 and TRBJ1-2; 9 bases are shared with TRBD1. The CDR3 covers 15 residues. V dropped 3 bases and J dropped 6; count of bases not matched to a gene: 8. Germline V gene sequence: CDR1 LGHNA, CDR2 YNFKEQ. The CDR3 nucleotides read TGTGCCAGCAGCCAGGAGCGCGGGACAGGGCATGGCTACACCTTC. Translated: CASSQERGTGHGYTF.

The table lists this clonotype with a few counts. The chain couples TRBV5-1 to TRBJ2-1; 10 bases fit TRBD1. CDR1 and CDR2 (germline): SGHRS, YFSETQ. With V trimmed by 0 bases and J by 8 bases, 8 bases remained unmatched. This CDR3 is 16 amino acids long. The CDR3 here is CASSLGFWDRGDEQFF. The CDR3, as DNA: TGCGCCAGCAGCTTGGGCTTTTGGGACAGGGGCGATGAGCAGTTCTTC.

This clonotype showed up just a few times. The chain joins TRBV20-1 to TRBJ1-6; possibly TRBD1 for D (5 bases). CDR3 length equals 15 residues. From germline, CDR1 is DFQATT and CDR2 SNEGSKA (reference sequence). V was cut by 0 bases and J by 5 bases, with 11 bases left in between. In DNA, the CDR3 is TGCAGTGCTAGAGAGCGGGGCAGGGATAATTCACCCCTCCACTTT. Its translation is CSARERGRDNSPLHF.

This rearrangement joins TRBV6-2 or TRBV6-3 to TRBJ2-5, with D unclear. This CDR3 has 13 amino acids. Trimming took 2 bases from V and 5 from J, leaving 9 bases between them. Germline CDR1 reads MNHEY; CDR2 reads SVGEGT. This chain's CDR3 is CASSYVVPETQYF. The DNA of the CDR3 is TGTGCCAGCAGTTACGTAGTCCCGGAGACCCAGTACTTC.

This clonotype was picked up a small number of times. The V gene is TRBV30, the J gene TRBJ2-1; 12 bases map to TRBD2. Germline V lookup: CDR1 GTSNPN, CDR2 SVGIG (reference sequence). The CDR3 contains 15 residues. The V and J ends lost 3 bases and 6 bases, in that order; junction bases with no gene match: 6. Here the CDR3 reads CAWSGLAGSVNEQFF. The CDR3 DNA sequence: TGTGCCTGGAGCGGACTAGCGGGATCTGTCAATGAGCAGTTCTTC.